This section outlines one TCR beta chain sequence together with its context. Its antigen is currently unknown. With V trimmed by 5 bases and J by 6 bases, 5 bases remained unmatched. Germline V gene sequence: CDR1 MNHEY, CDR2 SMNVEV (reference sequence). The CDR3 extends over 14 amino acids. The sample originates from a study of cytomegalovirus exposure and HLA in healthy donors. Points from the study as a whole: Later analysis indicated greater clonal expansion among HLA-associated TCR beta chains than among equally common other chains.

Use of 60 Vbeta and 13 Jbeta primers characterized the PCR. Method: immunoSEQ multiplex PCR; TCRdb's copy keeps in-frame clones and lacks some. This sample carries under 150,000 clones, around a tenth of them seen once, and the ten largest clones take less than 2%. The receptor was derived from a male donor in good health and CMV-seronegative. The sequencing sample was made of PBMCs. The rearrangement joins TRBV27 to TRBJ2-1, with 9 nucleotides matching TRBD2. The DNA of the CDR3 is TGTGCCAGCAGTCATCTAGCGGGGAGCAATGAGCAGTTCTTC. The encoded protein is CASSHLAGSNEQFF.